This is a list of T cell receptor beta chains from one sample in a study of shared clonotypes between healthy human individuals. Sequenced by immunoSEQ multiplex PCR; TCRdb stores in-frame clones only, minus some. The sample shows roughly 1,800,000 clones, over 85% of them seen only once. Specimen: naive CD8+ T cells sorted from blood. The origin of the receptors is a man aged 18-30 years in good health. Each CDR3 is given with its conserved first and last residue. A D gene is named only where the DNA matches it firmly. Not all rows give a size; the values are once, few, many and, for expanded clones, a class.

v_call: TRBV29-1; d_call: NA; clone_size: once; j_call: TRBJ2-1; cdr3_aa: CSVERGSYNEQFF; cdr3_nt: TGCAGCGTTGAACGGGGCTCCTACAATGAGCAGTTCTTC
v_call: TRBV10-1; d_call: TRBD2; clone_size: NA; j_call: TRBJ2-7; cdr3_aa: CASKREDPYEQYF; cdr3_nt: TGCGCCAGCAAGCGGGAGGATCCCTACGAGCAGTACTTC
v_call: TRBV11-2; d_call: TRBD2; clone_size: NA; j_call: TRBJ2-7; cdr3_aa: CASSQAGGANSYEQYF; cdr3_nt: TGTGCCAGCAGCCAAGCGGGGGGCGCGAACTCCTACGAGCAGTACTTC
v_call: TRBV19; d_call: TRBD1; clone_size: NA; j_call: TRBJ1-5; cdr3_aa: CASSITSGQYSNQPQHF; cdr3_nt: TGTGCCAGTAGTATCACGTCGGGACAGTATAGCAATCAGCCCCAGCATTTT
v_call: TRBV21-1; d_call: NA; clone_size: NA; j_call: TRBJ2-3; cdr3_aa: CASSKEPNEDTQYF; cdr3_nt: TGTGCCAGCAGCAAAGAACCCAACGAGGATACGCAGTATTTT
v_call: TRBV5-6; d_call: NA; clone_size: NA; j_call: TRBJ2-1; cdr3_aa: CASSQGRNNEQFF; cdr3_nt: TGTGCCAGCAGCCAGGGACGGAACAATGAGCAGTTCTTC
v_call: TRBV7-9; d_call: NA; clone_size: once; j_call: TRBJ1-2; cdr3_aa: CASTSLGHRATYGYTF; cdr3_nt: TGTGCCAGCACCTCCCTAGGACACCGGGCGACCTATGGCTACACCTTC
v_call: TRBV21-1; d_call: NA; clone_size: NA; j_call: TRBJ1-1; cdr3_aa: CASSNDTHTEAFF; cdr3_nt: TGTGCCAGCAGCAATGATACGCACACTGAAGCTTTCTTT
v_call: TRBV5-1; d_call: TRBD1; clone_size: NA; j_call: TRBJ1-1; cdr3_aa: CASSPRGTEAFF; cdr3_nt: TGCGCCAGCAGTCCCAGGGGGACTGAAGCTTTCTTT
v_call: TRBV9; d_call: NA; clone_size: NA; j_call: TRBJ1-2; cdr3_aa: CASSVAGGANYGYTF; cdr3_nt: TGTGCCAGCAGCGTAGCGGGGGGAGCTAACTATGGCTACACCTTC
v_call: TRBV27; d_call: TRBD1; clone_size: once; j_call: TRBJ2-2; cdr3_aa: CASNHRGNTGELFF; cdr3_nt: TGTGCCAGCAACCACAGGGGGAACACCGGGGAGCTGTTTTTT
v_call: TRBV7-9; d_call: NA; clone_size: NA; j_call: TRBJ2-7; cdr3_aa: CASSLRQDIYF; cdr3_nt: TGTGCCAGCAGCTTAAGACAGGACATATACTTC
v_call: TRBV6-6; d_call: NA; clone_size: NA; j_call: TRBJ2-7; cdr3_aa: CASSYDPGSYEQYF; cdr3_nt: TGTGCCAGCAGTTACGATCCGGGGTCCTACGAGCAGTACTTC
v_call: TRBV10-3; d_call: TRBD1; clone_size: NA; j_call: TRBJ1-5; cdr3_aa: CAISDKHRGVNQPQHF; cdr3_nt: TGTGCCATCAGTGATAAACACAGGGGGGTCAATCAGCCCCAGCATTTT
v_call: TRBV5-4; d_call: NA; clone_size: NA; j_call: TRBJ2-7; cdr3_aa: CASSSLGMSYEQYF; cdr3_nt: TGTGCCAGCAGCTCCCTAGGGATGTCCTACGAGCAGTACTTC
v_call: TRBV27; d_call: NA; clone_size: NA; j_call: TRBJ2-1; cdr3_aa: CASSLDSYNEQFF; cdr3_nt: TGTGCCAGCAGTTTAGATTCCTACAATGAGCAGTTCTTC
v_call: TRBV6-5; d_call: NA; clone_size: NA; j_call: TRBJ2-7; cdr3_aa: CASSDPASYEQYF; cdr3_nt: TGTGCCAGCTCGGACCCAGCCTCCTACGAGCAGTACTTC
v_call: TRBV5-1; d_call: NA; clone_size: NA; j_call: TRBJ2-1; cdr3_aa: CASPLGAIGTFSYNEQFF; cdr3_nt: TGCGCCAGCCCGCTAGGGGCGATAGGGACTTTCTCCTACAATGAGCAGTTCTTC
v_call: TRBV5-5; d_call: NA; clone_size: NA; j_call: TRBJ2-7; cdr3_aa: CASSLWGGDSYEQYF; cdr3_nt: TGTGCCAGCAGCTTGTGGGGGGGCGACTCCTACGAGCAGTACTTC
v_call: TRBV29-1; d_call: NA; clone_size: NA; j_call: TRBJ2-1; cdr3_aa: CSVEDRQGNSYNEQFF; cdr3_nt: TGCAGCGTTGAAGATCGGCAGGGTAACTCCTACAATGAGCAGTTCTTC
v_call: TRBV2; d_call: NA; clone_size: NA; j_call: TRBJ2-1; cdr3_aa: CASVDRMGGNEQFF; cdr3_nt: TGTGCCAGCGTTGACAGAATGGGGGGCAATGAGCAGTTCTTC
v_call: TRBV6-5; d_call: NA; clone_size: NA; j_call: TRBJ1-3; cdr3_aa: CASSPTAEGNTIYF; cdr3_nt: TGTGCCAGCAGTCCGACAGCCGAAGGAAACACCATATATTTT
v_call: TRBV29-1; d_call: NA; clone_size: NA; j_call: TRBJ1-3; cdr3_aa: CSVVVNTIYF; cdr3_nt: TGCAGCGTGGTGGTAAACACCATATATTTT
v_call: TRBV30; d_call: NA; clone_size: once; j_call: TRBJ1-1; cdr3_aa: CAWSENSFTEAFF; cdr3_nt: TGTGCCTGGAGTGAAAACAGTTTCACTGAAGCTTTCTTT
v_call: TRBV27; d_call: NA; clone_size: NA; j_call: TRBJ2-1; cdr3_aa: CASSPWGNEQFF; cdr3_nt: TGTGCCAGCAGCCCGTGGGGGAATGAGCAGTTCTTC